This T cell receptor (beta chain) was captured by sequencing in a study of tumor-infiltrating lymphocytes in primary liver carcinoma. Whole-study findings and limits: It was tumor-adjacent and tumor-blood pairs that overlapped less than tumor region pairs did. With p = 0.039, the top-250-clone fraction in tumors significantly exceeded that in blood.

The junction had 9 bases not matched to a gene; V was cut back by 6 bases and J by 7 bases. The germline V gene has CDR1 MNHNS and CDR2 SASEGT. The CDR3 is made up of 14 amino acids. Notes on this clonotype: What it recognizes is unknown. Given a much more abundant clone one base away, this may be a read error.

A constant-region primer primed TCR beta cDNA synthesis from 500 to 550 ng of total RNA. ARM-PCR was slightly modified, and three nested multiplex PCR rounds with it gave rise to the TCR beta libraries. A C-beta reverse primer was combined with TRBV1-TRBV30 forward primers in the first two PCR rounds, and each round had 10 cycles. TCRdb passed the multiplex PCR reads through MiXCR, listing each CDR3 protein once. In the table there are just over 30,000 distinct CDR3 sequences, 70% to 80% of which are singletons. Total RNA and DNA came together from roughly 20-30 mg of bulk tissue without cell sorting. Each tumor was sampled at four poles and its centre.

Sequencing was carried out using liver tumor tissue from sampling region 3. The subset: tumor region T3, left-lateral pole. This sequence joins TRBV6-1 and TRBJ2-7; 10 bases are shared with TRBD2. The sequence was obtained from a woman aged 25 to 39 with primary liver carcinoma and hepatitis B virus infection. The CDR3 region is CASSRGTSAQEQYF. In DNA, the CDR3 is TGTGCCAGCAGCCGCGGGACTAGCGCCCAGGAGCAGTACTTC.